This TCR beta chain derives from a study of cytomegalovirus exposure and HLA in healthy donors. General observations from the study: CMV serostatus was the sole immune exposure data available. Fewer N-insertions than the approximately 700-donor mean were reportedly shown by an Asian-associated ancestry cluster in a later analysis.

The PCR made use of 60 Vbeta and 13 Jbeta primers. The table came from immunoSEQ multiplex PCR; TCRdb's copy has only in-frame clones and leaves some out. The data show about 100,000 clones, 80% seen once. Germline loops: CDR1 MNHNS, CDR2 SASEGT. The V gene lost 2 bases and the J gene lost 5 bases, with 15 bases spanning the gap. This CDR3 spans 15 amino acids. As concerns this clone: Antigen unknown.

J is TRBJ1-1 and V is TRBV6-1; perhaps TRBD1 as D (5 bases). This TCR was recovered from a man aged 25 to 45 in good health and CMV-seronegative. The sequenced sample was PBMCs. CDR3 DNA sequence: TGTGCCAGCAGTGAATATAGCGGGGGATCAACTGAAGCTTTCTTT. Its translation is CASSEYSGGSTEAFF.